These 20 T cell receptor beta chains share one sample of origin, sequenced in a study of T cells in Graves' hyperthyroidism and ophthalmopathy. Authors of the study amplified TCR beta CDR3 regions from RNA transcripts. During a first-round RT-PCR of the TCR CDR3, the HTBI primer set was used. TCRdb fed the multiplex PCR reads into MiXCR, producing one record per CDR3 protein. The sample yields about 500,000 distinct CDR3 sequences, about 16% seen once. Sequenced: blood. The receptor set was obtained from a woman in her twenties or thirties with Graves' ophthalmopathy.

This clonotype was detected ten times or more. This chain joins TRBV5-4 and TRBJ2-3, with 8 positions matching TRBD2. From germline, CDR1 is SGHNT and CDR2 YYREEE (reference sequence). The CDR3 runs 15 residues. V was clipped by 0 bases and J by 6 bases; unmatched bases: 6. The CDR3 spells CASSLAGGVGDTQYF. The CDR3 DNA reads as TGTGCCAGCAGCTTGGCGGGAGGGGTAGGGGATACGCAGTATTTT.

There are many counts of this clonotype. The chain links TRBV20-1 to TRBJ2-3; the match to TRBD2 covers 8 bases. V was clipped by 4 bases and J by 4 bases; unmatched bases: 19. Germline values: CDR1 DFQATT, CDR2 SNEGSKA (reference sequence). The CDR3 sequence is 18 residues long. CDR3 protein: CSAKAGLASFPGADTQYF. CDR3 coding DNA: TGCAGTGCTAAAGCCGGACTAGCTTCCTTCCCAGGCGCAGATACGCAGTATTTT.

This clonotype was detected only once. The rearrangement uses TRBV7-2 and TRBJ2-5; 7 nucleotides align to TRBD2. J lost 1 base, V lost 1 base, and 6 bases had no gene match. The CDR3 contains 16 residues. Looked up from germline, CDR1 is SGHTA and CDR2 is FQGNSA. CDR3 in DNA: TGTGCCAGCAGCTTAGTAAGGGCTAGCGGCCAAGAGACCCAGTACTTC. Encoded protein: CASSLVRASGQETQYF.

This clonotype was observed at least ten times. V usage is TRBV13 and J usage is TRBJ2-5; D is unclear. The CDR3 sequence is 15 residues long. The germline V gene has CDR1 PRHDT and CDR2 FYEKMQ (reference sequence). V shed 5 bases and J shed 4 bases, with 17 bases lying between them. CDR3 nucleotide sequence: TGTGCCAGCAGCCAAGGGTCGGGTGCGGTAGAGACCCAGTACTTC. Residues: CASSQGSGAVETQYF. The full variable domain, its missing parts supplied by reference TRBV13 and TRBJ2-5, is AAGVIQSPRHLIKEKRETATLKCYPIPRHDTVYWYQQGPGQDPQFLISFYEKMQSDKGSIPDRFSAQQFSDYHSELNMSSLELGDSALYFCASSQGSGAVETQYFGPGTRLLVL.

Many counts were recorded for this clonotype. The gene calls are TRBV28 and TRBJ2-3, with TRBD2 matching 8 bases. Trimming removed 8 bases from V and 0 bases from J; junction bases left unmatched: 1. The germline gives CDR1 MDHEN, CDR2 SYDVKM. The CDR3 runs to 13 residues. The CDR3 DNA reads as TGTGCCAGCGGCGGGAGGAGCACAGATACGCAGTATTTT. It codes for CASGGRSTDTQYF.

This clonotype has only a few counts. The rearrangement uses TRBV6-1 and TRBJ2-3; D is uncertain. The V end was cut by 7 bases, the J end by 4 bases, with 6 bases between. CDR3 length: 11 residues. Germline V gene lookup returns CDR1 MNHNS and CDR2 SASEGT. The CDR3 loop is CASTFSDTQYF. CDR3 DNA: TGTGCCAGCACCTTCTCAGATACGCAGTATTTT.

This clonotype was counted between two and nine times. V is TRBV18 and J is TRBJ2-5; D is perhaps TRBD1 (5 bases). Trimming removed 3 bases at V and 1 base at J, with 12 bases between. The CDR3 has 15 amino acids. The germline gives CDR1 KGHSH, CDR2 LQKENI. The DNA for the CDR3 is TGTGCCAGCTCACCTAAAGACAGTCGCCAAGAGACCCAGTACTTC. Its translation: CASSPKDSRQETQYF. Full variable domain (remainder filled in from reference TRBV18 and TRBJ2-5): NAGVMQNPRHLVRRRGQEARLRCSPMKGHSHVYWYRQLPEEGLKFMVYLQKENIIDESGMPKERFSAEFPKEGPSILRIQQVVRGDSAAYFCASSPKDSRQETQYFGPGTRLLVL.

Ten or more counts support this clonotype. The J gene is TRBJ2-7, the V gene TRBV28, with D maybe TRBD2 (5 bases). The V gene's germline CDR1 is MDHEN and CDR2 SYDVKM. The CDR3 runs to 13 residues. V lost 7 bases and J lost 4, with 14 bases in between. CDR3 nucleotide sequence: TGTGCCAGCAATCCTGAGGGAGTTTACGAGCAGTACTTC. Its protein product is CASNPEGVYEQYF.

The V call is TRBV15, the J call TRBJ2-1; D call uncertain. V was cut by 0 bases and J by 12 bases, with 9 bases left in between. The V gene's germline CDR1 is LNHNV and CDR2 YYDKDF (reference sequence). The CDR3 sequence is 12 residues long. The CDR3 region is CATSRDMAGQFF. CDR3 bases: TGTGCCACCAGCAGAGATATGGCAGGGCAGTTCTTC.

This clonotype showed up many times. The chain combines TRBV6-1 with TRBJ2-3; D not certain. V was cut by 3 bases and J by 3 bases, with 7 bases left in between. Germline CDR1 and CDR2: MNHNS and SASEGT. This CDR3 spans 13 amino acids. CDR3 in DNA: TGTGCCAGCAGTGATCCCGAGACAGATACGCAGTATTTT. It is translated as CASSDPETDTQYF.

This clonotype was picked up a small number of times. J is TRBJ2-1 and V is TRBV28, with 8 bases matching TRBD2. The germline V gene encodes CDR1 MDHEN and CDR2 SYDVKM. This CDR3 region has 12 residues. J gave up 4 bases and V 9 bases, and 2 bases lay outside the gene matches. CDR3 residues: CARVAGYNEQFF. The CDR3 DNA reads as TGTGCCAGGGTAGCGGGATACAATGAGCAGTTCTTC. Looking up the rest from reference TRBV28 and TRBJ2-1 gives the full variable domain: DVKVTQSSRYLVKRTGEKVFLECVQDMDHENMFWYRQDPGLGLRLIYFSYDVKMKEKGDIPEGYSVSREKKERFSLILESASTNQTSMYLCARVAGYNEQFFGPGTRLTVL.

This clonotype was recorded many times. The chain carries TRBV30 and TRBJ2-2; 8 positions agree with TRBD1. The CDR3 has 16 amino acids. CDR1 and CDR2 (germline): GTSNPN, SVGIG (reference sequence). V dropped 2 bases and J dropped 5; count of bases not matched to a gene: 10. The CDR3 region has the DNA TGTGCCTGGAGTTCCCCAAGGACAGGGCGGACCGGGGAGCTGTTTTTT. As protein: CAWSSPRTGRTGELFF.

This clonotype occurred many times. This chain links TRBV9 with TRBJ2-1; TRBD1 agrees at 7 bases. Germline assignment: CDR1 SGDLS and CDR2 YYNGEE. With 3 bases clipped from V and 7 bases from J, the junction kept 7 bases outside the gene matches. The CDR3 loop spans 14 amino acids. The CDR3 region is CASSDRDSENEQFF. CDR3 bases: TGTGCCAGCAGCGACCGGGACAGCGAAAATGAGCAGTTCTTC.

This clonotype was counted once. V and J are TRBV7-2 and TRBJ1-1; tentatively, D is TRBD1 (6 bases). Germline assignment: CDR1 SGHTA and CDR2 FQGNSA. Deletions cut 7 bases from V and 1 base from J, with 16 bases between. There are 15 residues in the CDR3. The CDR3 here is CASNMRGDKNTEAFF. As DNA, the CDR3 is TGTGCCAGCAACATGAGGGGGGACAAGAACACTGAAGCTTTCTTT.

This rearrangement joins TRBV27 to TRBJ2-7; 9 nucleotides agree with TRBD1. This CDR3 has 15 amino acids. Germline loops: CDR1 MNHEY, CDR2 SMNVEV (reference sequence). V shed 6 bases and J 6 bases; nucleotides not matched to a gene: 12. The chain's CDR3 is CASSSVRGTGLEQYF. The CDR3 nucleotides read TGTGCCAGCAGCTCAGTTAGGGGGACAGGGCTCGAGCAGTACTTC.

This clonotype showed up just a few times. The V and J genes are TRBV4-1 and TRBJ2-7; 8 bases agree with TRBD1. Germline loops: CDR1 MGHRA, CDR2 YSYEKL. The V segment lost 3 bases and the J segment 4 bases; nucleotides outside the gene matches: 8. CDR3 length: 15 amino acids. Here the CDR3 reads CASSQDRTGTYEQYF. CDR3 in DNA: TGCGCCAGCAGCCAGGATAGGACAGGGACATACGAGCAGTACTTC.

There are many counts of this clonotype. The chain uses TRBV27 and TRBJ2-7, with D perhaps matching TRBD1 (5 bases). This CDR3 spans 15 amino acids. The V and J ends lost 5 bases and 2 bases respectively, with 16 bases between them. Germline V gene data show CDR1 as MNHEY and CDR2 as SMNVEV (reference sequence). The CDR3 is CASSDRGSFAYEQYF. The CDR3, as DNA: TGTGCCAGCAGTGATAGGGGTAGTTTCGCCTACGAGCAGTACTTC.

This clonotype was seen ten or more times. The rearrangement links TRBV13 to TRBJ2-7; 8 positions agree with TRBD1. This CDR3 has 16 residues. The junction had 8 bases not matched to a gene; V was cut back by 2 bases and J by 2 bases. CDR1 is PRHDT and CDR2 is FYEKMQ in the germline V gene (reference sequence). CDR3 protein: CASSLRGKDRAYEQYF. Here the CDR3 DNA reads TGTGCCAGCAGCTTACGTGGAAAGGACAGGGCCTACGAGCAGTACTTC.

This clonotype has a count of ten or more. The J gene is TRBJ1-1, the V gene TRBV6-2 or TRBV6-3; 8 bases align to TRBD1. The junction had 10 bases not matched to a gene; V was cut back by 5 bases and J by 5 bases. Per germline, CDR1 MNHEY and CDR2 SVGEGT. The CDR3 has 15 residues. The CDR3 sequence is CASSRPRGPGTEAFF. CDR3 in DNA: TGTGCCAGCAGTCGACCCAGGGGGCCGGGAACTGAAGCTTTCTTT.

This clonotype was recorded many times. This chain uses TRBV6-1 with TRBJ2-3; no reliable D call. Trimming took off 2 bases at V and 1 base at J, with 4 bases between the two ends. The germline CDR1 and CDR2 sequences are MNHNS and SASEGT. The CDR3 extends over 13 amino acids. In DNA form, the CDR3 reads TGTGCCAGCAGTGAACCGGGCACAGATACGCAGTATTTT. Translating gives CASSEPGTDTQYF.